This T cell receptor (beta chain) was found in a study of blood T cell repertoires in COVID-19. Study summary: Spain, Italy and the United States supplied samples that represented acute and convalescent COVID-19. From T cells, B-cell-depleted T cells, or PBMCs came the material, which was cDNA or gDNA.

In the original processing: Amplification with reference gene primers provided the estimates of nucleated cell counts. TCRdb's table, derived via immunoSEQ multiplex PCR, lists solely in-frame clones and lacks some. V and J calls and clone size follow that table, whereas D and trimming were derived from the DNA. The table lists some 80,000 clones, roughly 86% of them singletons. There are 15 residues in the CDR3. The junction had 7 bases not matched to a gene; V was cut back by 4 bases and J by 2 bases. Germline V lookup: CDR1 SGHDT, CDR2 YYEEEE. The sequence derives from a man aged 45-65 years with active or convalescent COVID-19. The chain joins TRBV5-6 to TRBJ2-3, with TRBD1 matching over 7 bases. The sample taken for sequencing was peripheral blood. The CDR3 here is CASSPDRVPTDTQYF. In DNA form, the CDR3 reads TGTGCCAGCAGCCCCGACAGGGTCCCCACAGATACGCAGTATTTT.